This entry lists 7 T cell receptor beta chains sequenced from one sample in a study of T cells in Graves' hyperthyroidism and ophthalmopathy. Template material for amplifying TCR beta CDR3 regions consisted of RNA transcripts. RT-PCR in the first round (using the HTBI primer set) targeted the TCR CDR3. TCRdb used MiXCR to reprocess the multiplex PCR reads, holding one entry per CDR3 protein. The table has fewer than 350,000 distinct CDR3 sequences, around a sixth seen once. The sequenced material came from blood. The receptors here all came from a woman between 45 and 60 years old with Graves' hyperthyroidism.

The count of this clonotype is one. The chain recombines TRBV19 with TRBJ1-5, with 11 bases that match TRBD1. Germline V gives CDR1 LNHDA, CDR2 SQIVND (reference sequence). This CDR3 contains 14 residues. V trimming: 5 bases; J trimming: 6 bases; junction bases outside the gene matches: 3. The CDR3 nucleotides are TGTGCCAGTAGTCGGACAGGGGGCGTTCAGCCCCAGCATTTT. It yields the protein CASSRTGGVQPQHF.

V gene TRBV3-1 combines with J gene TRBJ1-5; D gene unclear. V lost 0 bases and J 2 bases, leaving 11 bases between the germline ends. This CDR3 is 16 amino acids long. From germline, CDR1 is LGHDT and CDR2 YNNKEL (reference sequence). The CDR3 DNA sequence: TGTGCCAGCAGCCAAGAGGGAGGGCCTGGCAATCAGCCCCAGCATTTT. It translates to CASSQEGGPGNQPQHF.

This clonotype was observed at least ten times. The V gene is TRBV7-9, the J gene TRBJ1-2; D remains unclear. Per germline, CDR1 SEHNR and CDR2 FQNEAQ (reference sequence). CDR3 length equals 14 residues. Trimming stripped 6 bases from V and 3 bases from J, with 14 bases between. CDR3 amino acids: CASSLGGVYYGYTF. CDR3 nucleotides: TGTGCCAGCAGTCTAGGTGGAGTTTACTATGGCTACACCTTC.

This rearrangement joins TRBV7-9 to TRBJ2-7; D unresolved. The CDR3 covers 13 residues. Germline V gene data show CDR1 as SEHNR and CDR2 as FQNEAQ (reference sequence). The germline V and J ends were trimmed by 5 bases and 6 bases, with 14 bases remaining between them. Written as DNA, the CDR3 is TGTGCCAGCAGCCTCTCGTCGGCTGGCGAGCAGTACTTC. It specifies CASSLSSAGEQYF.

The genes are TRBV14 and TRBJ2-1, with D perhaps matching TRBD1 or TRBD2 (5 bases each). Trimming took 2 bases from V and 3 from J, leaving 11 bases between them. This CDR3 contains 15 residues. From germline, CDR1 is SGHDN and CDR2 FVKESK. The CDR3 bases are TGTGCCAGCAGCCAACGCTGGGACCACTACAATGAGCAGTTCTTC. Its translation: CASSQRWDHYNEQFF.

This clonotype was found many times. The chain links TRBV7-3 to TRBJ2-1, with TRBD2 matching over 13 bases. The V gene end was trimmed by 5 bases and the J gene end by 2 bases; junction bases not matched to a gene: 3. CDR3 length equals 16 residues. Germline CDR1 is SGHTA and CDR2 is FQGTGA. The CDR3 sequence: CASSAGLAGAYNEQFF. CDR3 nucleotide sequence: TGTGCCAGCAGCGCAGGACTAGCGGGGGCCTACAATGAGCAGTTCTTC.

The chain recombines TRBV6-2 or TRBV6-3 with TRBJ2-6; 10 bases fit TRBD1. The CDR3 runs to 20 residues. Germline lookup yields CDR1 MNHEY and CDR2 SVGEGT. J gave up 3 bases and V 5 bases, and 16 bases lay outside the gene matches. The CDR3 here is CASSPSLWIDRGRGANVLTF. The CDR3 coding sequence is TGTGCCAGCAGTCCGTCTTTGTGGATAGACAGGGGGCGTGGGGCCAACGTCCTGACTTTC.